These T cell receptor beta chains were read from a single sample in a study of T cell responses to AZD1222 COVID-19 vaccine. TCRdb keeps only in-frame clones here, not all; method: immunoSEQ multiplex PCR. The data show about 110,000 clones, about nine tenths seen once. This specimen was peripheral blood, taken on day 0 of MenACWY control vaccination. These receptors were taken from an adult in good health. Each CDR3 is given with its conserved first and last residue. A D gene is named only where the DNA matches it firmly. Rows may omit the clone size; those that give it use once, few, many or a size class.

TRBD1 TRBJ1-4 TRBV4-1 . CASSSAGGLSNEKLFF TGCGCCAGCAGCTCTGCAGGGGGACTTTCTAATGAAAAACTGTTTTTT
TRBD1 TRBJ1-3 TRBV5-4 . CASSEQGYGNTIYF TGTGCCAGCAGCGAACAGGGGTATGGAAACACCATATATTTT
TRBD1 TRBJ1-2 TRBV9 once CASSVGDRGRYEGYTF TGTGCCAGCAGCGTAGGGGACAGGGGGCGTTACGAGGGCTACACCTTC
TRBD1 TRBJ2-7 TRBV6-2/TRBV6-3 . CASSLQGANEQYF TGTGCCAGCAGTCTACAGGGGGCCAACGAGCAGTACTTC
. TRBJ1-1 TRBV28 . CASSGYRRNTEAFF TGTGCCAGCAGTGGCTATCGGCGGAACACTGAAGCTTTCTTT
. TRBJ2-1 TRBV28 . CASSLCRGYNEQFF TGTGCCAGCAGTTTATGTCGTGGGTACAATGAGCAGTTCTTC
TRBD1 TRBJ1-4 TRBV5-1 . CASRETGLANEKLFF TGCGCCAGCAGGGAGACAGGGTTAGCTAATGAAAAACTGTTTTTT
. TRBJ1-2 TRBV6-1 . CASSDLTVKGYGYTF TGTGCCAGCAGTGATTTGACAGTCAAGGGCTATGGCTACACCTTC
. TRBJ2-2 TRBV21-1 . CASNTSGAGTGELFF TGTGCCAGCAACACATCGGGGGCGGGCACCGGGGAGCTGTTTTTT
TRBD1 TRBJ1-3 TRBV19 . CASSIHEGAGGNTIYF TGTGCCAGTAGTATTCACGAGGGGGCCGGAGGAAACACCATATATTTT
TRBD2 TRBJ2-7 TRBV11-3 . CASSRTSGSYEQYF TGTGCCAGCAGCCGGACTAGCGGGTCCTACGAGCAGTACTTC
TRBD1 TRBJ1-2 TRBV7-9 . CASSLAGQGVRGYTF TGTGCCAGCAGCTTAGCGGGACAGGGGGTACGGGGCTACACCTTC
TRBD1 TRBJ1-5 TRBV7-6 once CASSLGGDRGGRQPQHF TGTGCCAGCAGCTTAGGAGGGGACAGGGGGGGAAGACAGCCCCAGCATTTT
. TRBJ1-5 TRBV6-6 . CASRGQNNQPQHF TGTGCCAGCAGAGGACAGAATAATCAGCCCCAGCATTTT
. TRBJ2-3 TRBV5-1 . CASSSHMSTDTQYF TGCGCCAGCAGCTCCCATATGAGCACAGATACGCAGTATTTT
. TRBJ1-1 TRBV6-4 . CASRQGLGTEAFF TGTGCCAGCAGGCAGGGACTCGGCACTGAAGCTTTCTTT